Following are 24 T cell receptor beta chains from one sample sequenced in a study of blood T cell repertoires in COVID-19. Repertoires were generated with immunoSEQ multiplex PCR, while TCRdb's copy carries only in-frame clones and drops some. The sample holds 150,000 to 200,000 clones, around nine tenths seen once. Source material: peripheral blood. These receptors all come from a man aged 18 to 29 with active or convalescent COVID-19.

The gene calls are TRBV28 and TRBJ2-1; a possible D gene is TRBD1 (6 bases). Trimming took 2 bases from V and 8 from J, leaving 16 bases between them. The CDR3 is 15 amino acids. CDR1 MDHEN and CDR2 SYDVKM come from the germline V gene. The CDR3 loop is CASSLLGAEGYEQFF. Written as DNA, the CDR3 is TGTGCCAGCAGTTTACTGGGGGCAGAGGGCTATGAGCAGTTCTTC. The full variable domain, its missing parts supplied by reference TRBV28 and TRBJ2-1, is DVKVTQSSRYLVKRTGEKVFLECVQDMDHENMFWYRQDPGLGLRLIYFSYDVKMKEKGDIPEGYSVSREKKERFSLILESASTNQTSMYLCASSLLGAEGYEQFFGPGTRLTVL.

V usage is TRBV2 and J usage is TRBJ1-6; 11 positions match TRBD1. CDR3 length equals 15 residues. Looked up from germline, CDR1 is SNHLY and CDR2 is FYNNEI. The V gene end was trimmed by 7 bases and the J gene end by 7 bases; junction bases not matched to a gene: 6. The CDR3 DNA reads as TGTGCCAGCACCCAGGACAGGGGGCGAAATTCACCCCTCCACTTT. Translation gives CASTQDRGRNSPLHF.

DNA for the CDR3: TGTGCCAGTACAGAGGCAGGGGGCTTCAATCAGCCCCAGCATTTT. Translated, it gives CASTEAGGFNQPQHF. The gene calls are TRBV19 and TRBJ1-5; 8 bases agree with TRBD1. Unmatched junction bases numbered 8, after V lost 7 bases and J lost 3 bases. Germline lookup yields CDR1 LNHDA and CDR2 SQIVND (reference sequence). The CDR3 is made up of 15 amino acids.

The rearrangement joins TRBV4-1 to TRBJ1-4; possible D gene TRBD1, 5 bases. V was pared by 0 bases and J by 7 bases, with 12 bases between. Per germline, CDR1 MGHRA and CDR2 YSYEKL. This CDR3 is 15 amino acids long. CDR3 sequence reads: CASSQEEGLGEKLFF. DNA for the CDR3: TGCGCCAGCAGCCAAGAGGAGGGGTTGGGTGAAAAACTGTTTTTT.

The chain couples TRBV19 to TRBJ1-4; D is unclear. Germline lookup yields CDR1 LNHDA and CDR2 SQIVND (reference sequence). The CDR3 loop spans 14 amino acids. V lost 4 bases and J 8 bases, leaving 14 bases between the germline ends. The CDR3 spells CASSTQKTREKLFF. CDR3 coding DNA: TGTGCCAGTAGTACCCAGAAGACTCGGGAAAAACTGTTTTTT.

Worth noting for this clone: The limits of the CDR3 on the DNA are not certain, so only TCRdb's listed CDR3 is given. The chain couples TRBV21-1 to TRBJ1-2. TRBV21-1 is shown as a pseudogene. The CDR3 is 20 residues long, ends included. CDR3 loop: CASSKVCGRVGRGTNYGYTF.

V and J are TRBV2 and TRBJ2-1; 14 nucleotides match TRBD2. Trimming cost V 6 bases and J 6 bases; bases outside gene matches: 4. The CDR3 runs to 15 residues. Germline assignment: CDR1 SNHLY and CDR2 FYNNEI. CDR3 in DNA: TGTGCCAGCAGACAGACTAGCGGGAGGGCCAATGAGCAGTTCTTC. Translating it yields CASRQTSGRANEQFF.

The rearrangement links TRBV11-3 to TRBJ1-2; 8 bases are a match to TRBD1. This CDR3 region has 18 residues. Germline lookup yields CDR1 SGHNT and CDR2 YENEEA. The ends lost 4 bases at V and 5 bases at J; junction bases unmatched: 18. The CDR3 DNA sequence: TGTGCCAGCAGCTCCCGCCTTATAAGAAGACAGGGGACTTATGGCTACACCTTC. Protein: CASSSRLIRRQGTYGYTF.

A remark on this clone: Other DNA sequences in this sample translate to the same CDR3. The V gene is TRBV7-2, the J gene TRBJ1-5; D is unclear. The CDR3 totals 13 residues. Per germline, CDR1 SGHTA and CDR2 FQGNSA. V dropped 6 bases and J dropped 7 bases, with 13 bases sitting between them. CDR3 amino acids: CASSLGQYQPQHF. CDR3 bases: TGTGCCAGCAGTCTAGGCCAGTACCAGCCCCAGCATTTT. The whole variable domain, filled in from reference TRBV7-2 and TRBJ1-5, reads GAGVSQSPSNKVTEKGKDVELRCDPISGHTALYWYRQSLGQGLEFLIYFQGNSAPDKSGLPSDRFSAERTGGSVSTLTIQRTQQEDSAVYLCASSLGQYQPQHFGDGTRLSIL.

DNA for the CDR3: TGTGCCAGCAGTTCCCCGACAGCGACTAGCACAGATACGCAGTATTTT. Protein product: CASSSPTATSTDTQYF. The rearrangement uses TRBV27 and TRBJ2-3; possibly TRBD1 for D (5 bases). Trimming shortened V by 4 bases and J by 0 bases, and 14 bases separated the two germline ends. CDR1 and CDR2 from the germline V gene are MNHEY and SMNVEV (reference sequence). The CDR3 has 16 amino acids.

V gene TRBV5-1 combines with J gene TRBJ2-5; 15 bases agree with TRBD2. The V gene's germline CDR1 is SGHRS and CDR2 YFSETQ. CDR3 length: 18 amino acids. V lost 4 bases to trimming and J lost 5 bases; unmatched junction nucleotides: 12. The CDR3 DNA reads TGCGCCAGCAGCATCGGACTAGCGGGAGGGCCAGATCGGGAGACCCAGTACTTC. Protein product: CASSIGLAGGPDRETQYF.

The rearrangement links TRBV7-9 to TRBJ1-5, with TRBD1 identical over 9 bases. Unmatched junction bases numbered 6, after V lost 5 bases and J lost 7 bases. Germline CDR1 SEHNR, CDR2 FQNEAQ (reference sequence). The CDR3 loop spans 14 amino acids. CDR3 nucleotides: TGTGCCAGCAGCCCAGACAGGGGGAACCAGCCCCAGCATTTT. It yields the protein CASSPDRGNQPQHF.

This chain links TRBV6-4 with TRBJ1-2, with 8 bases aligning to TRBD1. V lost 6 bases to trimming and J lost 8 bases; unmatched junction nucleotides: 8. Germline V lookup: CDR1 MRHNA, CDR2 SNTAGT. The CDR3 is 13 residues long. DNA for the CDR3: TGTGCCAGCAGCCAGACAGGGGTCGAGGGCTACACCTTC. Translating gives CASSQTGVEGYTF.

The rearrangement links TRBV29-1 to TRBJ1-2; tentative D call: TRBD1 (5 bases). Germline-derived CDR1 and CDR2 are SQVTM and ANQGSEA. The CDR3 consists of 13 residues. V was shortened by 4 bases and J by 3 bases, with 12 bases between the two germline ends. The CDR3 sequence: CSVGGLGDYGYTF. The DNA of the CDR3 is TGCAGCGTTGGGGGCCTAGGGGACTATGGCTACACCTTC. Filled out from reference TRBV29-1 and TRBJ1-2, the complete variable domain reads SAVISQKPSRDICQRGTSLTIQCQVDSQVTMMFWYRQQPGQSLTLIATANQGSEATYESGFVIDKFPISRPNLTFSTLTVSNMSPEDSSIYLCSVGGLGDYGYTFGSGTRLTVV.

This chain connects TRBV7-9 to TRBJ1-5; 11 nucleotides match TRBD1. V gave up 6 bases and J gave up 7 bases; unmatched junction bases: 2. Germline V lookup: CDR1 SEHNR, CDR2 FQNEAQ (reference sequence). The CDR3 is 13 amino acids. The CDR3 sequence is CASRGQGEQPQHF. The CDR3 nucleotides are TGTGCCAGCAGGGGACAGGGGGAACAGCCCCAGCATTTT.

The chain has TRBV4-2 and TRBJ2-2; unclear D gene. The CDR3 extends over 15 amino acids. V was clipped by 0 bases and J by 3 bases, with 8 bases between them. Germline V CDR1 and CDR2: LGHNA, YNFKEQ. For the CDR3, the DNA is TGTGCCAGCAGCCAAGAGTTAGCCCACACCGGGGAGCTGTTTTTT. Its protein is CASSQELAHTGELFF.

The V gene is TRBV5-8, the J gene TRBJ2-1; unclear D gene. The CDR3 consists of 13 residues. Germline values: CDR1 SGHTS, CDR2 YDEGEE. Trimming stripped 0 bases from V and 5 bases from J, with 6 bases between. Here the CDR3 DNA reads TGTGCCAGCAGCTTGGAGTCGGACAATGAGCAGTTCTTC. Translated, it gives CASSLESDNEQFF.

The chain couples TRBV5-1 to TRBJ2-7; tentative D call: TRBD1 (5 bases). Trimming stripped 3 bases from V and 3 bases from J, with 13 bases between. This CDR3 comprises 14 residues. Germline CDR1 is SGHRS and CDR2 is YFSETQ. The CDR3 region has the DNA TGCGCCAGCAGCTCCACAGACAGTCACTACGAGCAGTACTTC. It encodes CASSSTDSHYEQYF.

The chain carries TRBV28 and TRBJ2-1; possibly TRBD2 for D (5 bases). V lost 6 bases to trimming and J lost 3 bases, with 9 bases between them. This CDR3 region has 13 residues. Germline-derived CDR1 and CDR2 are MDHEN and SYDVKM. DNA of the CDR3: TGTGCCAGCAGGAGCGGCCTCTACAATGAGCAGTTCTTC. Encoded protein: CASRSGLYNEQFF.

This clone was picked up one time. The CDR3 protein is CASSLDISSYNEQFF. CDR3 coding DNA: TGCGCCAGCAGCTTGGACATATCCTCCTACAATGAGCAGTTCTTC. This chain links TRBV5-1 with TRBJ2-1, with D hard to call. This CDR3 has 15 amino acids. V lost 0 bases to trimming and J lost 0 bases, with 7 bases between them. CDR1 is SGHRS, CDR2 YFSETQ, per germline.

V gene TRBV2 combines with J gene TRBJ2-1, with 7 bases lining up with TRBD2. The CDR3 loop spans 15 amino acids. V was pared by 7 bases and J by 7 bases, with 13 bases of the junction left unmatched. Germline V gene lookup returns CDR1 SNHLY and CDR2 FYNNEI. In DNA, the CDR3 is TGTGCCAGCATAAGGGGCGGGAGCGGGGTGAATGAGCAGTTCTTC. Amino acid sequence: CASIRGGSGVNEQFF.

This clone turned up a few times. Here the CDR3 DNA reads TGTGCCAGCAGTGAGGGGGCTTATGGCTACACCTTC. This gives the protein CASSEGAYGYTF. V is TRBV12-3 or TRBV12-4 and J is TRBJ1-2, with 7 bases that match TRBD1. V was pared by 5 bases and J by 5 bases, with 2 bases of the junction left unmatched. The CDR3 runs 12 residues.

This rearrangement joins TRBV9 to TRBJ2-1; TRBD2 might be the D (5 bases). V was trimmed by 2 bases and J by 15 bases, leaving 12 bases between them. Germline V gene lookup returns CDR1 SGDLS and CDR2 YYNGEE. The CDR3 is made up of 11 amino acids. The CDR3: CASSVGNRLFF. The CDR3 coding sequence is TGTGCCAGCAGCGTCGGGAACAGACTGTTCTTC.

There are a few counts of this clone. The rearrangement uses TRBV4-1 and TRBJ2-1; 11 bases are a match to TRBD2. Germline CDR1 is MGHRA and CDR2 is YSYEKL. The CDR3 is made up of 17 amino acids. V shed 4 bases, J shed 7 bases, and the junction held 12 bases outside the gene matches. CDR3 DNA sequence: TGCGCCAGCAGCCGGCAGGGACTAGCGGCCCTTGGGAATGAGCAGTTCTTC. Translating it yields CASSRQGLAALGNEQFF.